These 5 T cell receptor beta chains came from one sample sequenced in a study of cytomegalovirus exposure and HLA in healthy donors. The primer mix had 60 Vbeta and 13 Jbeta primers. Libraries were prepared by immunoSEQ multiplex PCR; TCRdb keeps only in-frame clonotypes and omits some of them. The sample shows 140,000 to 150,000 clones, around 79% of them seen only once. The sample comprised PBMCs. The receptor source for this set is a male donor in good health and CMV-seronegative.

CDR3 amino acids: CASSLNGGGGQETQYF. DNA for the CDR3: TGTGCCAGCAGCTTAAACGGAGGCGGGGGCCAAGAGACCCAGTACTTC. The V and J genes are TRBV7-3 and TRBJ2-5; 7 bases line up with TRBD2. V lost 1 base to trimming and J lost 1 base; unmatched junction nucleotides: 6. The germline gives CDR1 SGHTA, CDR2 FQGTGA. CDR3 size: 16 residues.

The chain links TRBV13 to TRBJ2-7, with D tentatively TRBD2 (5 bases). Germline CDR1 and CDR2: PRHDT and FYEKMQ (reference sequence). Between the trimmed V and J ends, which lost 1 base and 6 bases, there was a span of 10 bases. This CDR3 region has 13 residues. CDR3: CASSLAGLGEQYF. DNA for the CDR3: TGTGCCAGCAGCTTAGCGGGGTTAGGCGAGCAGTACTTC.

The V and J genes are TRBV25-1 and TRBJ2-7; 8 bases fit TRBD1. CDR3 length equals 15 residues. V lost 0 bases and J lost 5; bases outside the gene matches: 6. Germline-derived CDR1 and CDR2 are MGHDK and SYGVNS. CDR3 in amino acids: CASSEYTGGSDEQYF. CDR3 bases: TGTGCCAGCAGTGAATATACAGGGGGGAGCGACGAGCAGTACTTC.

V gene TRBV6-1 combines with J gene TRBJ1-5, with 7 positions matching TRBD1. Losses at the gene ends were 2 bases for V and 4 bases for J; bases not matched to a gene: 5. The germline V gene encodes CDR1 MNHNS and CDR2 SASEGT. The CDR3 runs to 15 residues. The CDR3 is CASSEPGQLNQPQHF. In DNA, the CDR3 is TGTGCCAGCAGTGAACCGGGACAGTTAAATCAGCCCCAGCATTTT.

The V and J genes are TRBV7-9 and TRBJ2-5; 7 bases match TRBD1. The CDR3 runs 13 residues. With 0 bases clipped from V and 11 bases from J, the junction kept 6 bases outside the gene matches. Germline loops: CDR1 SEHNR, CDR2 FQNEAQ (reference sequence). The CDR3 protein is CASSLATGTEQYF. The CDR3 nucleotides read TGTGCCAGCAGCTTAGCGACAGGGACGGAGCAGTACTTC.